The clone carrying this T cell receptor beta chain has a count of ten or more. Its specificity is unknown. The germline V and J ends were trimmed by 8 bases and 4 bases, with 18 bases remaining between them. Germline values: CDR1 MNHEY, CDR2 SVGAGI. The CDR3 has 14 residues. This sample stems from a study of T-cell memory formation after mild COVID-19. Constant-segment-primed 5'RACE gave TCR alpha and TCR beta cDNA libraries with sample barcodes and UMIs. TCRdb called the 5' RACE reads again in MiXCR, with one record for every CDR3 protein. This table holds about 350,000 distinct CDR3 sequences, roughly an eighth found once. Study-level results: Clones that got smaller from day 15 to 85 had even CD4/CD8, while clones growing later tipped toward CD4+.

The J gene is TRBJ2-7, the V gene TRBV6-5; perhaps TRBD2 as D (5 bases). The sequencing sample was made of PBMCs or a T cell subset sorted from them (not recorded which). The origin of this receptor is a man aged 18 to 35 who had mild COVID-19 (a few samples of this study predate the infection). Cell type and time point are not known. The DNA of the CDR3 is TGTGCCAGCGGTCAGTTTGAGAGGGCTTACGAGCAGTACTTC. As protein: CASGQFERAYEQYF.